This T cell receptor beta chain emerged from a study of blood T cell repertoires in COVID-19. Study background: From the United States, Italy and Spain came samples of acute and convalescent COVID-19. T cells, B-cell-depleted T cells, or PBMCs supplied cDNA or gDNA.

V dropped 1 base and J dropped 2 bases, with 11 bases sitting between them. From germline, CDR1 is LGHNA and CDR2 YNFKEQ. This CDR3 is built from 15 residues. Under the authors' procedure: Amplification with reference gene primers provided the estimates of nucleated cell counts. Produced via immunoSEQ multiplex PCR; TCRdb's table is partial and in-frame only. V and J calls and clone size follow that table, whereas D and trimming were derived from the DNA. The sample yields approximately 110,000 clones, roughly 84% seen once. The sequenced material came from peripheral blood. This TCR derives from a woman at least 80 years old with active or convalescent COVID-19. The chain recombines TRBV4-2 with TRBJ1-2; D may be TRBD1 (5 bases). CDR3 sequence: CASSQVQVGNYGYTF. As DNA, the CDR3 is TGTGCCAGCAGCCAAGTACAGGTTGGAAACTATGGCTACACCTTC.